This TCR beta chain was recorded in a study of human T cells and chemical hapten exposure. V was pared by 6 bases and J by 4 bases, with 13 bases between. This CDR3 is 12 amino acids long. Per germline, CDR1 SQVTM and CDR2 ANQGSEA. This clonotype has a handful of counts. Its antigen is not identified. Via MiXCR, TCRdb re-called the RACE reads, giving one row per CDR3 protein. The repertoire consists of about 160,000 distinct CDR3 sequences, with about 30% occurring once and the leading ten covering 2% to 2.5%. Study-wide results and limits: Alopecia affecting every donor means their immune response may not match healthy people's.

Time point reported: patch test 3, about 24 weeks after DPC sensitization. Regarding treatment: therapeutic diphenylcyclopropenone sensitization with weekly scalp DPC. The material sequenced was whole blood, taken in connection with sensitization to the hapten diphenylcyclopropenone (DPC). The chain uses TRBV29-1 and TRBJ2-7, with D unresolved. The source of this sequence is a woman under 30 with alopecia areata. Some clones in this sample may be carry-over from other donors' samples. In DNA, the CDR3 is TGCAGCGTACCCATTTCACAGTACGAGCAGTACTTC. Residues: CSVPISQYEQYF.